What follows are 13 T cell receptor beta chains derived from one specimen sequenced in a study of T cells in localized non-small cell lung cancer. Libraries were prepared by immunoSEQ multiplex PCR; TCRdb keeps only in-frame clonotypes and omits some of them. The data show roughly 35,000 clones, roughly 85% seen once. The sample here was peripheral blood, taken before any cancer treatment. The origin of the receptors is a woman aged 35 to 75 with stage I lung adenocarcinoma.

The rearrangement uses TRBV5-5 and TRBJ1-6, with TRBD1 matching 7 bases. The CDR3 is 15 residues long. Germline trimming cut 4 bases from V and 11 bases from J; bases unmatched to any gene: 12. Germline V gives CDR1 SGHKS, CDR2 YYEKEE (reference sequence). CDR3 nucleotide sequence: TGTGCCAGCAGCCCCCGCGAGGGACAGTGGGCACCCCTCCACTTT. Protein: CASSPREGQWAPLHF.

This chain connects TRBV2 to TRBJ1-6; no definite D call. The CDR3 runs 13 residues. Germline V lookup: CDR1 SNHLY, CDR2 FYNNEI. V shed 1 base and J shed 11 bases, with 9 bases lying between them. The CDR3 sequence: CASSEEVRTPLHF. CDR3 nucleotides: TGTGCCAGCAGTGAAGAAGTGAGGACACCCCTCCACTTT.

The chain carries TRBV6-1 and TRBJ2-2; D unclear. From germline, CDR1 is MNHNS and CDR2 SASEGT. V gave up 1 base and J gave up 4 bases, with 7 bases separating them. The CDR3 runs to 14 residues. CDR3 protein: CASSEDPTTGELFF. The CDR3 region has the DNA TGTGCCAGCAGTGAAGACCCGACCACCGGGGAGCTGTTTTTT.

This chain links TRBV12-5 with TRBJ1-1; the D gene is possibly TRBD1 (6 bases). Germline CDR1 and CDR2: LGHNT and FRNRAP. V lost 4 bases and J 0 bases, leaving 21 bases between the germline ends. CDR3 length: 18 residues. As DNA, the CDR3 is TGTGCTAGTGGTTCCCCACAGGGTACAGCCATTATGAACACTGAAGCTTTCTTT. Its translation is CASGSPQGTAIMNTEAFF.

This clone was recorded once. This CDR3 reads CASSLMVDTEAFF. In DNA form, the CDR3 reads TGTGCCAGCAGCTTAATGGTCGACACTGAAGCTTTCTTT. This sequence joins TRBV7-2 and TRBJ1-1; D remains ambiguous. The CDR3 has 13 amino acids. The V end was cut by 2 bases, the J end by 3 bases, with 7 bases between. Germline lookup yields CDR1 SGHTA and CDR2 FQGNSA.

V gene TRBV29-1 combines with J gene TRBJ2-7, with D perhaps TRBD1 (5 bases). This CDR3 has 13 amino acids. V was clipped by 3 bases and J by 6 bases, with 15 bases between them. The V gene's germline CDR1 is SQVTM and CDR2 ANQGSEA. CDR3 sequence: CSVDQGRVGEQYF. In DNA, the CDR3 is TGCAGCGTTGACCAGGGTCGAGTTGGCGAGCAGTACTTC.

The genes are TRBV5-8 and TRBJ2-7; TRBD1 agrees at 7 bases. This CDR3 has 13 residues. The trim removed 8 bases at V and 5 bases at J, leaving 10 bases unmatched. Germline lookup yields CDR1 SGHTS and CDR2 YDEGEE. CDR3 residues: CARTGDSRDEQYF. CDR3 bases: TGTGCCAGAACAGGGGATTCACGGGACGAGCAGTACTTC.

CDR3 in amino acids: CASLTNRATNYGYTF. The CDR3 DNA is TGTGCCAGTCTCACTAACAGGGCCACTAACTATGGCTACACCTTC. The rearrangement uses TRBV6-1 and TRBJ1-2; D may be TRBD1 (6 bases). The V and J ends lost 9 bases and 0 bases respectively, with 17 bases between them. This CDR3 has 15 residues. Per germline, CDR1 MNHNS and CDR2 SASEGT.

The chain recombines TRBV29-1 with TRBJ2-7, with TRBD1 matching over 9 bases. The V and J ends lost 6 bases and 7 bases, in that order; junction bases with no gene match: 13. CDR3 length: 14 residues. Germline CDR1 SQVTM, CDR2 ANQGSEA. The CDR3 here is CSVKAGTGLGEQYF. The DNA for the CDR3 is TGCAGCGTGAAGGCCGGGACAGGGCTCGGAGAGCAGTACTTC.

The rearrangement joins TRBV7-2 to TRBJ1-1; 7 bases are shared with TRBD1. The V gene end was trimmed by 5 bases and the J gene end by 1 base; junction bases not matched to a gene: 7. The germline V gene has CDR1 SGHTA and CDR2 FQGNSA. The CDR3 runs to 15 residues. This CDR3 is CASSATGEKNTEAFF. DNA of the CDR3: TGTGCCAGCAGCGCAACAGGGGAGAAGAACACTGAAGCTTTCTTT.

The chain combines TRBV5-6 with TRBJ1-2; 7 nucleotides align to TRBD1. The CDR3 has 15 residues. Germline V gene sequence: CDR1 SGHDT, CDR2 YYEEEE. V shed 0 bases, J shed 4 bases, and the junction held 6 bases outside the gene matches. CDR3 sequence reads: CASSLDRGRIYGYTF. In DNA, the CDR3 is TGTGCCAGCAGCTTGGACAGGGGTCGGATCTATGGCTACACCTTC. The whole variable domain, filled in from reference TRBV5-6 and TRBJ1-2, reads DAGVTQSPTHLIKTRGQQVTLRCSPKSGHDTVSWYQQALGQGPQFIFQYYEEEERQRGNFPDRFSGHQFPNYSSELNVNALLLGDSALYLCASSLDRGRIYGYTFGSGTRLTVV.

The chain recombines TRBV28 with TRBJ2-7; D uncertain. Germline-derived CDR1 and CDR2 are MDHEN and SYDVKM. The CDR3 covers 15 residues. Trimming took 3 bases from V and 4 from J, leaving 16 bases between them. CDR3 coding DNA: TGTGCCAGCAGTTTGGTTGGAGCATTCGGGTACGAGCAGTACTTC. This codes for CASSLVGAFGYEQYF.

CDR3 DNA: TGTGCCAGCAGCCAAGAATTGGCAACAGGGACTAGCTCTGGAAACACCATATATTTT. Its protein product is CASSQELATGTSSGNTIYF. V gene TRBV4-2 combines with J gene TRBJ1-3, with a tentative D call TRBD1 (6 bases). This CDR3 is built from 19 residues. V was trimmed by 0 bases and J by 0 bases, leaving 18 bases between them. Per germline, CDR1 LGHNA and CDR2 YNFKEQ.